This T cell receptor beta chain comes out of a study of T cells in Graves' hyperthyroidism and ophthalmopathy. Notes on the study in general: Researchers found most expanded thyroid clonotypes above 0.001 in blood as well.

Trimming shortened V by 3 bases and J by 6 bases, and 14 bases separated the two germline ends. Per germline, CDR1 MDHEN and CDR2 SYDVKM. CDR3 length: 15 amino acids. This clonotype was seen at least ten times. The antigen is unknown. Authors of the study amplified TCR beta CDR3 regions from RNA transcripts. A first-round RT-PCR of the TCR CDR3 used the HTBI primer set. From the multiplex PCR reads, TCRdb called clonotypes with MiXCR, one entry per CDR3 protein. The sample records roughly 570,000 distinct CDR3 sequences, about 15% being singletons. The definition of stable Graves' hyperthyroidism was no ophthalmopathy progression within 18 months. Uncontrolled infection, other autoimmune disease, pregnancy and lactation each barred patients from inclusion.

Material: blood. The sequence derives from a woman aged 30 to 39 with Graves' hyperthyroidism. The genes are TRBV28 and TRBJ2-2; a weak D match, TRBD2 (6 bases). As DNA, the CDR3 is TGTGCCAGCAGTTTCGCTAGCGCGGGTGCCGGGGAGCTGTTTTTT. Translation: CASSFASAGAGELFF. The variable domain in full, with the rest retrieved from reference TRBV28 and TRBJ2-2, is DVKVTQSSRYLVKRTGEKVFLECVQDMDHENMFWYRQDPGLGLRLIYFSYDVKMKEKGDIPEGYSVSREKKERFSLILESASTNQTSMYLCASSFASAGAGELFFGEGSRLTVL.